This T cell receptor beta chain was found in a study of cytomegalovirus exposure and HLA in healthy donors. Findings and limits, study-wide: Confirmation was obtained in vitro that a few CMV-associated chains are specific for CMV antigens. In a later analysis, about 17,000 TCR beta sequences were associated with HLA alleles at 0.05 false discovery rate.

Points on this clone: As yet, its antigen is unknown.

Researchers ran the PCR with 60 Vbeta and 13 Jbeta primers. Assay used: immunoSEQ multiplex PCR; TCRdb lists only in-frame clones, some missing. This table holds about 130,000 clones, approximately 80% found once. The V end was cut by 6 bases, the J end by 4 bases, with 18 bases between. The CDR3 spans 15 residues. Germline V gene sequence: CDR1 MNHEY, CDR2 SMNVEV (reference sequence). The rearrangement uses TRBV27 and TRBJ1-2; the D is unclear. The material sequenced was PBMCs. The source is a man aged 30 to 39 in good health and CMV-seronegative. The CDR3 bases are TGTGCCAGCAGAGATCCCAGAGGTTCCTTCTATGGCTACACCTTC. It specifies CASRDPRGSFYGYTF.